This T cell receptor beta chain was captured in a study of T cells in localized non-small cell lung cancer. Libraries were prepared by immunoSEQ multiplex PCR; TCRdb keeps only in-frame clonotypes and omits some of them. Of roughly 84,000 clones in the sample, around nine tenths were seen once. This CDR3 contains 14 residues. Germline V gene data show CDR1 as MDHEN and CDR2 as SYDVKM. J was trimmed by 4 bases and V by 6 bases; bases with no gene match: 7. The TCR originated in a woman aged 40 to 75 with stage I squamous cell lung carcinoma. The rearrangement links TRBV28 to TRBJ1-1; 8 positions match TRBD1. Sequences were derived from peripheral blood, sampled before any cancer treatment. The CDR3, as DNA: TGTGCCAGCAGAGCAACAGGGGGTGTCACTGAAGCTTTCTTT. Translating gives CASRATGGVTEAFF.